This passage covers 19 T cell receptor beta chains from one sample sequenced in a study of cytomegalovirus exposure and HLA in healthy donors. With 60 Vbeta and 13 Jbeta primers, the PCR was carried out. Libraries were prepared by immunoSEQ multiplex PCR; TCRdb keeps only in-frame clonotypes and omits some of them. The sample consists of about 120,000 clones, about 70% of them appearing once. The source material was PBMCs. The origin of the receptors is a human donor in good health.

The chain uses TRBV2 and TRBJ1-6; TRBD1 aligns across 9 bases. Germline CDR1 is SNHLY and CDR2 is FYNNEI. This CDR3 has 17 amino acids. With 6 bases clipped from V and 0 bases from J, the junction kept 6 bases outside the gene matches. The CDR3 is CASRNGQGSSYNSPLHF. The DNA of the CDR3 is TGTGCCAGCAGAAACGGACAGGGGAGCTCCTATAATTCACCCCTCCACTTT.

The gene calls are TRBV28 and TRBJ1-2; 7 bases are shared with TRBD1. CDR3 length equals 16 residues. Losses at the gene ends were 5 bases for V and 8 bases for J; bases not matched to a gene: 17. Germline-derived CDR1 and CDR2 are MDHEN and SYDVKM. The chain's CDR3 is CASSLSLTGRIEGYTF. The DNA for the CDR3 is TGTGCCAGCAGTCTATCCTTGACAGGGAGGATAGAGGGCTACACCTTC.

This sequence joins TRBV9 and TRBJ2-6; TRBD1 matches 8 bases. Unmatched junction bases numbered 13, after V lost 4 bases and J lost 1 base. Germline CDR1 reads SGDLS; CDR2 reads YYNGEE. CDR3 size: 19 residues. The CDR3 sequence: CASSPSYGQGVSGANVLTF. CDR3 in DNA: TGTGCCAGCAGCCCCTCCTACGGACAGGGAGTATCTGGGGCCAACGTCCTGACTTTC.

This clone was recorded once. The sample has other DNA sequences that encode this CDR3 too. The chain is built from TRBV7-9 and TRBJ1-1; the D gene is possibly TRBD1 (6 bases). Trimming cost V 1 base and J 6 bases, with 9 bases left between them. Germline lookup yields CDR1 SEHNR and CDR2 FQNEAQ (reference sequence). This CDR3 has 13 amino acids. The CDR3 DNA reads as TGTGCCAGCAGCTTAGTTCAGGGGCCTGAAGCTTTCTTT. It encodes CASSLVQGPEAFF.

This chain uses TRBV6-1 with TRBJ2-7; perhaps TRBD1 as D (5 bases). Germline-derived CDR1 and CDR2 are MNHNS and SASEGT. The V end lost 0 bases, the J end lost 6 bases, and 12 bases lay between the germline ends. The CDR3 extends over 14 amino acids. CDR3 nucleotide sequence: TGTGCCAGCAGTGAAGCGGGCAGGGTTAGCGAGCAGTACTTC. Protein: CASSEAGRVSEQYF.

V usage is TRBV28 and J usage is TRBJ1-2; 8 bases agree with TRBD1. Germline V CDR1 and CDR2: MDHEN, SYDVKM. V shed 5 bases, J shed 5 bases, and the junction held 10 bases outside the gene matches. There are 15 residues in the CDR3. The CDR3 DNA sequence: TGTGCCAGCAGTACTCAGGGGGCGGGTTATTATGGCTACACCTTC. The encoded protein is CASSTQGAGYYGYTF.

The chain has TRBV6-5 and TRBJ1-1; D may be TRBD1 (6 bases). The CDR3 totals 12 residues. Germline CDR1 reads MNHEY; CDR2 reads SVGAGI. V was clipped by 5 bases and J by 4 bases, with 8 bases between them. CDR3 sequence (DNA): TGTGCCAGCAGTAAGGGGGTCACTGAAGCTTTCTTT. This gives the protein CASSKGVTEAFF.

The chain employs TRBV7-2 and TRBJ2-1; possibly TRBD2 for D (6 bases). The CDR3 runs 13 residues. The ends were cut back, 1 base at V and 12 bases at J, with 13 bases in the middle. Germline V lookup: CDR1 SGHTA, CDR2 FQGNSA. CDR3 protein: CASSLVMGLGQFF. The CDR3 DNA sequence: TGTGCCAGCAGCTTAGTTATGGGACTCGGGCAGTTCTTC.

The J gene is TRBJ1-5, the V gene TRBV6-5; 8 bases fit TRBD1. The J segment lost 5 bases and the V segment lost 7 bases, leaving 10 bases of the junction unmatched. The CDR3 runs 15 residues. CDR1 is MNHEY, CDR2 SVGAGI, per germline. The CDR3 loop is CASKKTGTGDQPQHF. The CDR3 region has the DNA TGTGCCAGCAAGAAGACCGGGACAGGAGATCAGCCCCAGCATTTT.

The chain is built from TRBV19 and TRBJ1-5, with 7 bases lining up with TRBD1. The germline V gene has CDR1 LNHDA and CDR2 SQIVND (reference sequence). Trimming took 5 bases from V and 3 from J; bases not matched to a gene: 7. There are 15 residues in the CDR3. CDR3 protein: CASSRGQGVNQPQHF. CDR3 DNA: TGTGCCAGTAGTCGAGGGCAGGGGGTCAATCAGCCCCAGCATTTT.

The chain joins TRBV19 to TRBJ2-7; weak D call: TRBD2 (6 bases). This CDR3 spans 14 amino acids. Germline loops: CDR1 LNHDA, CDR2 SQIVND (reference sequence). Trimming cost V 9 bases and J 6 bases, with 21 bases left between them. In DNA form, the CDR3 reads TGTGCCAGCCGGACTACGGGAAGTCTAACCGAGCAGTACTTC. Its translation is CASRTTGSLTEQYF.

This clone appeared a few times. V gene TRBV19 combines with J gene TRBJ1-3; the D gene is possibly TRBD1 (6 bases). Trimming took off 10 bases at V and 2 bases at J, with 18 bases between the two ends. Germline V gene sequence: CDR1 LNHDA, CDR2 SQIVND (reference sequence). This CDR3 region has 15 residues. The DNA for the CDR3 is TGTGCCACCAGAACTCGGGACATACCTGGAAACACCATATATTTT. Translated, it gives CATRTRDIPGNTIYF.

The chain uses TRBV7-2 and TRBJ1-1; tentatively, D is TRBD1 (6 bases). The CDR3 consists of 14 residues. Trimming removed 0 bases from V and 4 bases from J, with 9 bases in between. From germline, CDR1 is SGHTA and CDR2 FQGNSA. CDR3 loop: CASSLALGGTEAFF. The CDR3 DNA follows: TGTGCCAGCAGCTTAGCCTTAGGGGGCACTGAAGCTTTCTTT.

The J gene is TRBJ2-7, the V gene TRBV7-9; 9 nucleotides agree with TRBD1. There are 14 residues in the CDR3. Per germline, CDR1 SEHNR and CDR2 FQNEAQ (reference sequence). V gave up 5 bases and J gave up 8 bases; unmatched junction bases: 10. The CDR3 protein is CASSISGTGFQQYF. As DNA, the CDR3 is TGTGCCAGCAGCATTTCCGGGACAGGGTTCCAGCAGTACTTC. Variable domain in full (rest from reference TRBV7-9 and TRBJ2-7): DTGVSQNPRHKITKRGQNVTFRCDPISEHNRLYWYRQTLGQGPEFLTYFQNEAQLEKSRLLSDRFSAERPKGSFSTLEIQRTEQGDSAMYLCASSISGTGFQQYFGPGTRLTVT.

The chain uses TRBV2 and TRBJ2-6, with 8 bases identical to TRBD1. J was trimmed by 2 bases and V by 5 bases; bases with no gene match: 11. Germline CDR1 SNHLY, CDR2 FYNNEI. The CDR3 is 18 amino acids. The CDR3: CASSFHTKTGAGANVLTF. The CDR3, as DNA: TGTGCCAGCAGTTTCCATACTAAGACAGGGGCTGGGGCCAACGTCCTGACTTTC.

This clone was counted once. The chain combines TRBV27 with TRBJ1-2; 11 bases align to TRBD1. This CDR3 is 14 amino acids long. The junction had 6 bases not matched to a gene; V was cut back by 7 bases and J by 5 bases. Germline CDR1 reads MNHEY; CDR2 reads SMNVEV (reference sequence). The CDR3 nucleotides are TGTGCCAGCATGGGGGACAGGGGGAGGTATGGCTACACCTTC. Its protein product is CASMGDRGRYGYTF.

V and J are TRBV7-8 and TRBJ2-3; 12 nucleotides match TRBD2. The CDR3 spans 20 residues. The germline V gene encodes CDR1 SGHVS and CDR2 FQNEAQ. J was trimmed by 0 bases and V by 3 bases; bases with no gene match: 13. CDR3 in amino acids: CASSFPGLAGQRDSTDTQYF. In DNA form, the CDR3 reads TGTGCCAGCAGCTTCCCTGGACTAGCGGGACAACGAGATAGCACAGATACGCAGTATTTT.

This chain connects TRBV5-8 to TRBJ2-7; TRBD1 matches at 7 bases. The V gene's germline CDR1 is SGHTS and CDR2 YDEGEE. Trimming took 3 bases from V and 0 from J; bases not matched to a gene: 18. This CDR3 comprises 19 residues. This CDR3 reads CASSSRLLGTAKSSYEQYF. Here the CDR3 DNA reads TGTGCCAGCAGCTCACGTCTTCTCGGGACAGCAAAGAGCTCCTACGAGCAGTACTTC.

The J gene is TRBJ1-1, the V gene TRBV6-1, with 7 bases matching TRBD1. The germline V gene encodes CDR1 MNHNS and CDR2 SASEGT. This CDR3 spans 14 amino acids. After removal of 3 bases from V and 6 bases from J, the junction contained 7 bases not matched to a gene. CDR3 in amino acids: CASSEDRSIAEAFF. CDR3 DNA: TGTGCCAGCAGTGAGGACAGGTCAATTGCTGAAGCTTTCTTT.